One and the same sample provided the 19 T cell receptor beta chains below, sequenced in a study of OX40 agonist ivuxolimab in advanced cancers. Assay: immunoSEQ multiplex PCR; the TCRdb copy retains only in-frame clones and omits some. The sample has about 49,000 clones; about 94% are singletons. This material consisted of CD4+ or CD8+ T cells sorted from blood, taken in a trial of the OX40 agonist ivuxolimab. Every receptor here comes from an adult with an advanced solid tumor such as melanoma, head and neck, liver or kidney cancer.

The CDR3 sequence is CASSFRGGEKLFF. The CDR3 bases are TGTGCCAGCAGTTTCAGGGGAGGGGAAAAACTGTTTTTT. The rearrangement joins TRBV28 to TRBJ1-4, with a weak D call TRBD1 (6 bases). CDR3 length: 13 amino acids. Looked up from germline, CDR1 is MDHEN and CDR2 is SYDVKM. V was cut by 3 bases and J by 8 bases, with 10 bases left in between.

This rearrangement joins TRBV20-1 to TRBJ2-7; no clear D gene. CDR1 is DFQATT, CDR2 SNEGSKA, per germline (reference sequence). The CDR3 extends over 11 amino acids. Trimming stripped 6 bases from V and 5 bases from J, with 11 bases between. The CDR3 here is CSAPVGDEQYF. CDR3 DNA sequence: TGCAGTGCCCCGGTCGGCGACGAGCAGTACTTC.

The chain's CDR3 is CAISESGDRGSTNEKLFF. DNA of the CDR3: TGTGCCATCAGTGAGTCAGGGGACAGGGGTTCGACTAATGAAAAACTGTTTTTT. V is TRBV10-3 and J is TRBJ1-4, with 10 bases aligning to TRBD1. The V gene's germline CDR1 is ENHRY and CDR2 SYGVKD. V shed 0 bases and J 2 bases; nucleotides not matched to a gene: 6. The CDR3 runs 18 residues.

This chain uses TRBV15 with TRBJ2-5; D might be TRBD1 (5 bases). The CDR3 consists of 13 residues. Trimming removed 1 base at V and 4 bases at J, with 7 bases between. Germline loops: CDR1 LNHNV, CDR2 YYDKDF (reference sequence). For the CDR3, the DNA is TGTGCCACCAGCAGAGGGCAGGGAGAGACCCAGTACTTC. Amino acid sequence: CATSRGQGETQYF.

This clone was seen only once. This chain links TRBV4-3 with TRBJ2-2; D call uncertain. Trimming left V 0 bases short and J 5 bases short, with 10 bases between. Per the germline V gene, CDR1 is LGHNA and CDR2 is YSLEER. This CDR3 is built from 15 residues. CDR3 amino acids: CASSQEVFATGELFF. Written as DNA, the CDR3 is TGCGCCAGCAGCCAAGAAGTATTTGCGACCGGGGAGCTGTTTTTT.

The gene calls are TRBV5-6 and TRBJ2-7, with a tentative D call TRBD2 (5 bases). CDR3 length: 14 residues. Between the trimmed V and J ends, which lost 4 bases and 4 bases, there was a span of 15 bases. Germline CDR1 and CDR2: SGHDT and YYEEEE. The CDR3 coding sequence is TGTGCCAGCAGCCCCTCCTGGACTGGGTACGAGCAGTACTTC. Amino acid sequence: CASSPSWTGYEQYF. Complete variable domain (other parts from reference TRBV5-6 and TRBJ2-7): DAGVTQSPTHLIKTRGQQVTLRCSPKSGHDTVSWYQQALGQGPQFIFQYYEEEERQRGNFPDRFSGHQFPNYSSELNVNALLLGDSALYLCASSPSWTGYEQYFGPGTRLTVT.

The chain is built from TRBV9 and TRBJ2-3, with 9 bases matching TRBD2. CDR1 is SGDLS, CDR2 YYNGEE, per germline. Trimming cost V 7 bases and J 5 bases; bases outside gene matches: 14. The CDR3 covers 16 residues. The CDR3 spells CASGDGLAGNLDTQYF. The DNA of the CDR3 is TGTGCCAGCGGGGATGGGCTAGCGGGAAACTTAGATACGCAGTATTTT.

The chain has TRBV5-1 and TRBJ2-2; D is unresolved. Germline-derived CDR1 and CDR2 are SGHRS and YFSETQ. This CDR3 has 14 amino acids. V was cut by 4 bases and J by 5 bases, with 12 bases left in between. CDR3 amino acids: CASSLRPGTGELFF. CDR3 DNA sequence: TGCGCCAGCAGCCTTCGTCCGGGTACCGGGGAGCTGTTTTTT.

The V gene is TRBV4-1, the J gene TRBJ2-7, with D possibly being TRBD2 (6 bases). From germline, CDR1 is MGHRA and CDR2 YSYEKL. CDR3 size: 16 residues. Trimming pared 0 bases from V and 3 bases from J, leaving 15 bases between. CDR3 nucleotides: TGCGCCAGCAGCCAAGATCATGTAGGGCGGGGCTACGAGCAGTACTTC. Encoded protein: CASSQDHVGRGYEQYF.

The rearrangement uses TRBV9 and TRBJ2-1; 12 nucleotides line up with TRBD2. The junction had 3 bases not matched to a gene; V was cut back by 6 bases and J by 5 bases. This CDR3 has 14 residues. Germline CDR1 SGDLS, CDR2 YYNGEE. The CDR3 DNA reads as TGTGCCAGCACTCGACTAGCGGGGGACAATGAGCAGTTCTTC. Its translation: CASTRLAGDNEQFF.

This chain uses TRBV9 with TRBJ2-2; 8 bases are a match to TRBD1. Unmatched junction bases numbered 0, after V lost 1 base and J lost 7 bases. Germline CDR1 and CDR2: SGDLS and YYNGEE. CDR3 length: 13 amino acids. The CDR3 region has the DNA TGTGCCAGCAGCGTAACAGGGGGCGGGGAGCTGTTTTTT. This encodes CASSVTGGGELFF.

V and J are TRBV9 and TRBJ2-3; no clear D gene. The germline V gene has CDR1 SGDLS and CDR2 YYNGEE. The CDR3 spans 17 residues. V lost 0 bases to trimming and J lost 1 base, with 15 bases between them. The CDR3 bases are TGTGCCAGCAGCGTAGCAGTAAGTAGTTGGGGCACAGATACGCAGTATTTT. Amino acids: CASSVAVSSWGTDTQYF.

The chain has TRBV7-2 and TRBJ1-1; D is uncertain. CDR1 and CDR2 from the germline V gene are SGHTA and FQGNSA. This CDR3 is built from 15 residues. V lost 4 bases to trimming and J lost 2 bases, with 14 bases between them. CDR3 sequence reads: CASSYPLTPNTEAFF. In nucleotides, the CDR3 is TGTGCCAGCAGCTACCCCCTGACACCAAACACTGAAGCTTTCTTT.

The chain is built from TRBV4-3 and TRBJ2-7; D is possibly TRBD2 (6 bases). V was pared by 0 bases and J by 3 bases, with 18 bases between. The CDR3 extends over 17 amino acids. Looked up from germline, CDR1 is LGHNA and CDR2 is YSLEER. CDR3 protein: CASSQDLGGAAIYEQYF. CDR3 in DNA: TGCGCCAGCAGCCAAGATCTCGGAGGGGCGGCTATCTACGAGCAGTACTTC.

The chain is built from TRBV9 and TRBJ1-3; D gene uncertain. Germline values: CDR1 SGDLS, CDR2 YYNGEE. CDR3 length: 13 amino acids. Deletions cut 3 bases from V and 1 base from J, with 5 bases between. The chain's CDR3 is CASSGYSGNTIYF. Written as DNA, the CDR3 is TGTGCCAGCAGCGGGTATTCTGGAAACACCATATATTTT. The full variable domain, rest sourced from reference TRBV9 and TRBJ1-3, is DSGVTQTPKHLITATGQRVTLRCSPRSGDLSVYWYQQSLDQGLQFLIQYYNGEERAKGNILERFSAQQFPDLHSELNLSSLELGDSALYFCASSGYSGNTIYFGEGSWLTVV.

The chain combines TRBV7-8 with TRBJ2-5, with 8 nucleotides matching TRBD1. Germline values: CDR1 SGHVS, CDR2 FQNEAQ. Trimming removed 3 bases from V and 3 bases from J; junction bases left unmatched: 0. The CDR3 runs 13 residues. The CDR3, as DNA: TGTGCCAGCAGCTTGGACAGGGAAGAGACCCAGTACTTC. It codes for CASSLDREETQYF.

The rearrangement links TRBV15 to TRBJ2-7; D not certain. V was clipped by 0 bases and J by 8 bases, with 14 bases between them. There are 14 residues in the CDR3. Germline V CDR1 and CDR2: LNHNV, YYDKDF (reference sequence). CDR3 DNA: TGTGCCACCAGCAGAGATGGCCGGGTGGGGAAGCAGTACTTC. This translates into CATSRDGRVGKQYF.

The rearrangement uses TRBV9 and TRBJ1-4; no firm D call. Germline lookup yields CDR1 SGDLS and CDR2 YYNGEE. This CDR3 has 13 residues. With 0 bases removed from V and 4 bases from J, the gap between germline ends came to 4 bases. The DNA of the CDR3 is TGTGCCAGCAGCGTAGGAGATAATGAAAAACTGTTTTTT. Residues: CASSVGDNEKLFF.

This chain uses TRBV27 with TRBJ2-1; tentative D call: TRBD2 (6 bases). The CDR3 extends over 12 amino acids. Germline CDR1 MNHEY, CDR2 SMNVEV (reference sequence). V lost 3 bases and J lost 6, with 6 bases in between. CDR3 in DNA: TGTGCCAGCAGTTTGGGGGGCAATGAGCAGTTCTTC. This codes for CASSLGGNEQFF.